This T cell receptor (beta chain) appears in the sequencing data of a study of cytomegalovirus exposure and HLA in healthy donors. About the study: In a later analysis, it was reported that the roughly 120 validation repertoires had been produced on the same platform as the roughly 700 repertoires belonging to the first cohort.

The method was immunoSEQ multiplex PCR; TCRdb's version includes in-frame clones alone and lacks a portion of them. The sample holds approximately 150,000 clones; around 87% are singletons and the top ten take roughly 1.4%. V shed 5 bases and J shed 0 bases, with 11 bases lying between them. Germline V lookup: CDR1 MNHEY, CDR2 SVGAGI. This CDR3 has 15 amino acids. In the case of this clone: Antigen: not known.

Study results and caveats: The investigators catalogued under 200 TCR beta chains as cytomegalovirus-associated. Within the approximately 110 validation repertoires, first-cohort TCR clusters tended to co-occur, according to a later analysis.

The donors were members of the validation cohort, which comprised about 120 subjects and was separate from the first cohort of 600 to 800 subjects. The chain has TRBV6-5 and TRBJ2-4, with D tentatively TRBD2 (6 bases). The sample taken for sequencing was PBMCs. The clonotype comes from a woman in her 30s in good health and CMV-seronegative. CDR3 sequence reads: CASSRQEGAKNIQYF. For the CDR3, the DNA is TGTGCCAGCAGTCGGCAGGAGGGAGCCAAAAACATTCAGTACTTC.